This TCR beta chain was identified in a study of OX40 agonist ivuxolimab in advanced cancers. As for the study in general: Ivuxolimab was delivered to patients intravenously every 2 weeks at doses spanning 0.01 to 10 mg/kg.

Data came from immunoSEQ multiplex PCR; TCRdb stores just in-frame clones and leaves some out. The sample has 50,000 or so clones; 84% are singletons. The V and J ends lost 7 bases and 1 base, in that order; junction bases with no gene match: 6. This CDR3 region has 14 residues. Per germline, CDR1 SGHTA and CDR2 FQGNSA. The chain recombines TRBV7-2 with TRBJ2-5; 7 nucleotides line up with TRBD2. The material was CD4+ or CD8+ T cells sorted from blood, obtained in a trial of the OX40 agonist ivuxolimab. The TCR sequence derives from an adult with an advanced solid tumor such as melanoma, head and neck, liver or kidney cancer. The CDR3 coding sequence is TGTGCCAGCACATCCTGGGGGGGCCAAGAGACCCAGTACTTC. It is translated as CASTSWGGQETQYF.